The 25 T cell receptor beta chains below all came from one sample that was sequenced in a study of blood T cell repertoires in COVID-19. Using immunoSEQ multiplex PCR, the repertoire was profiled, and TCRdb retains in-frame clones only, with some absent. In the table there are around 150,000 clones, more than 75% of which are singletons. The sequenced sample consisted of peripheral blood. These receptors all come from a man between 35 and 55 years old with acute or convalescent COVID-19.

This chain uses TRBV28 with TRBJ1-6, with D tentatively TRBD1 (5 bases). The V gene lost 5 bases and the J gene lost 9 bases, with 14 bases spanning the gap. The CDR3 spans 14 residues. The germline gives CDR1 MDHEN, CDR2 SYDVKM. The CDR3 DNA reads as TGTGCCAGCAGTCCCTTGGGGGGTGGTTCACCCCTCCACTTT. This codes for CASSPLGGGSPLHF.

This clone has just one count. This sequence joins TRBV4-2 and TRBJ1-2, with D perhaps TRBD1 (5 bases). Looked up from germline, CDR1 is LGHNA and CDR2 is YNFKEQ. The CDR3 runs to 12 residues. The V end was cut by 6 bases, the J end by 1 base, with 6 bases between. The CDR3 nucleotides read TGTGCCAGCAGTCAGGGTAACTATGGCTACACCTTC. It translates to CASSQGNYGYTF.

The genes are TRBV13 and TRBJ1-3; D call uncertain. Germline CDR1 PRHDT, CDR2 FYEKMQ (reference sequence). The CDR3 runs 15 residues. Deletions cut 1 base from V and 3 bases from J, with 10 bases between. The CDR3 spells CASSLERGSGNTIYF. DNA for the CDR3: TGTGCCAGCAGCTTAGAGAGAGGCAGTGGAAACACCATATATTTT.

V and J are TRBV25-1 and TRBJ2-1; D possibly corresponds to TRBD1 (6 bases). Germline V lookup: CDR1 MGHDK, CDR2 SYGVNS. Trimming cost V 1 base and J 0 bases, with 13 bases left between them. CDR3 length: 17 amino acids. CDR3 sequence (DNA): TGTGCCAGCAGTGAATCCGAGATAGGGGGCTCCTACAATGAGCAGTTCTTC. Protein product: CASSESEIGGSYNEQFF. The entire variable domain, with the rest obtained from reference TRBV25-1 and TRBJ2-1, is as follows: EADIYQTPRYLVIGTGKKITLECSQTMGHDKMYWYQQDPGMELHLIHYSYGVNSTEKGDLSSESTVSRIRTEHFPLTLESARPSHTSQYLCASSESEIGGSYNEQFFGPGTRLTVL.

The chain recombines TRBV3-1 (or the pseudogene TRBV3-2) with TRBJ1-5; 7 bases map to TRBD1. The CDR3 has 15 amino acids. The germline gives CDR1 LGHDT, CDR2 YNNKEL (reference sequence). The V gene end was trimmed by 4 bases and the J gene end by 4 bases; junction bases not matched to a gene: 7. DNA for the CDR3: TGTGCCAGCAGCCCAGGGGGACAGTTGAATCAGCCCCAGCATTTT. Protein: CASSPGGQLNQPQHF.

The V and J genes are TRBV3-1 (or the pseudogene TRBV3-2) and TRBJ2-2; 7 bases are shared with TRBD1. V was pared by 1 base and J by 6 bases, with 11 bases of the junction left unmatched. The CDR3 consists of 17 residues. From germline, CDR1 is LGHDT and CDR2 YNNKEL (reference sequence). CDR3 region: CASSQVGRGFFPGELFF. Written as DNA, the CDR3 is TGTGCCAGCAGCCAAGTAGGCAGGGGGTTCTTTCCCGGGGAGCTGTTTTTT.

V usage is TRBV7-2 and J usage is TRBJ2-5; D remains ambiguous. V lost 2 bases, J lost 4 bases, and 11 bases lay in between. The V gene's germline CDR1 is SGHTA and CDR2 FQGNSA. CDR3 size: 14 residues. In DNA form, the CDR3 reads TGTGCCAGCAGCTTAAACACAGTCGGAGAGACCCAGTACTTC. It encodes CASSLNTVGETQYF.

The chain joins TRBV9 to TRBJ2-5; TRBD1 agrees at 9 bases. The CDR3 loop spans 14 amino acids. Germline CDR1 SGDLS, CDR2 YYNGEE. With 3 bases clipped from V and 5 bases from J, the junction kept 5 bases outside the gene matches. The CDR3 region is CASSEGDRVETQYF. Here the CDR3 DNA reads TGTGCCAGCAGCGAGGGGGACAGGGTGGAGACCCAGTACTTC.

This sequence joins TRBV29-1 and TRBJ1-4; TRBD1 agrees at 8 bases. With V trimmed by 6 bases and J by 7 bases, 4 bases remained unmatched. Per the germline V gene, CDR1 is SQVTM and CDR2 is ANQGSEA. The CDR3 runs to 12 residues. This CDR3 is CSVTGGGEKLFF. DNA of the CDR3: TGCAGCGTCACAGGGGGTGGTGAAAAACTGTTTTTT.

The CDR3: CATSLPGQEETQYF. DNA of the CDR3: TGTGCCACCAGCCTACCGGGACAGGAAGAGACCCAGTACTTC. V gene TRBV15 combines with J gene TRBJ2-5, with 8 bases lining up with TRBD1. This CDR3 region has 14 residues. J gave up 3 bases and V 5 bases, and 5 bases lay outside the gene matches. Per germline, CDR1 LNHNV and CDR2 YYDKDF (reference sequence).

This sequence joins TRBV7-2 and TRBJ2-1; D gene unclear. From germline, CDR1 is SGHTA and CDR2 FQGNSA. V shed 5 bases and J shed 0 bases, with 11 bases lying between them. CDR3 length equals 15 residues. CDR3 residues: CASSPRSSSYNEQFF. The CDR3 nucleotides read TGTGCCAGCAGCCCTAGGTCGAGCTCCTACAATGAGCAGTTCTTC.

Written as DNA, the CDR3 is TGTGCCAGCAGGACGGACAGGGATAGATCGGAGACCCAGTACTTC. It is translated as CASRTDRDRSETQYF. The J gene is TRBJ2-5, the V gene TRBV6-6; 8 nucleotides align to TRBD1. The CDR3 runs to 15 residues. V trimming: 6 bases; J trimming: 5 bases; junction bases outside the gene matches: 11. Germline values: CDR1 MNHNY, CDR2 SVGAGI (reference sequence).

This chain links TRBV30 with TRBJ1-6, with no clear D. Germline V gene sequence: CDR1 GTSNPN, CDR2 SVGIG (reference sequence). CDR3 length: 14 amino acids. The germline V and J ends were trimmed by 4 bases and 6 bases, with 13 bases remaining between them. The CDR3 DNA follows: TGTGCCTGGATGCGGGATCCGCCTAATTCACCCCTCCACTTT. This translates into CAWMRDPPNSPLHF.

The gene calls are TRBV19 and TRBJ2-1, with D possibly being TRBD2 (5 bases). V lost 3 bases, J lost 8 bases, and 8 bases lay in between. The germline V gene has CDR1 LNHDA and CDR2 SQIVND (reference sequence). The CDR3 has 12 residues. The CDR3 DNA is TGTGCCAGTAGTATGGACTCAGATGAGCAGTTCTTC. This translates into CASSMDSDEQFF.

The chain uses TRBV5-1 and TRBJ2-5; TRBD2 agrees at 13 bases. This CDR3 is built from 17 residues. The V and J ends lost 4 bases and 0 bases, in that order; junction bases with no gene match: 6. Germline CDR1 reads SGHRS; CDR2 reads YFSETQ. The CDR3, as DNA: TGCGCCAGCAGCAGGACTAGCGGGGGCTTGTACCAAGAGACCCAGTACTTC. Translated: CASSRTSGGLYQETQYF. Complete variable domain (other parts from reference TRBV5-1 and TRBJ2-5): KAGVTQTPRYLIKTRGQQVTLSCSPISGHRSVSWYQQTPGQGLQFLFEYFSETQRNKGNFPGRFSGRQFSNSRSEMNVSTLELGDSALYLCASSRTSGGLYQETQYFGPGTRLLVL.

The chain has TRBV9 and TRBJ1-4; no reliable D call. Germline-derived CDR1 and CDR2 are SGDLS and YYNGEE. The V and J ends lost 4 bases and 0 bases respectively, with 16 bases between them. CDR3 length equals 17 residues. CDR3 sequence: CASSPGGLPATNEKLFF. The CDR3 coding sequence is TGTGCCAGCAGCCCTGGAGGGTTACCTGCAACTAATGAAAAACTGTTTTTT.

This clone was counted once. The chain carries TRBV20-1 and TRBJ1-2; no definite D call. This CDR3 comprises 11 residues. V gave up 5 bases and J gave up 4 bases, with 8 bases separating them. CDR1 is DFQATT and CDR2 is SNEGSKA in the germline V gene (reference sequence). The CDR3 DNA is TGCAGTGCTTTGGTCGGCTATGGCTACACCTTC. Its protein product is CSALVGYGYTF.

V gene TRBV28 combines with J gene TRBJ2-7, with D possibly matching TRBD1 (7 bases). The CDR3 covers 15 residues. Trimming removed 3 bases from V and 2 bases from J, with 14 bases in between. Germline V gene data show CDR1 as MDHEN and CDR2 as SYDVKM. The CDR3 DNA follows: TGTGCCAGCAGTTTGGAGGGGGCAGGGGCCTACGAGCAGTACTTC. This codes for CASSLEGAGAYEQYF.

The rearrangement links TRBV4-3 to TRBJ1-5; no firm D call. The V gene's germline CDR1 is LGHNA and CDR2 YSLEER. V lost 0 bases to trimming and J lost 4 bases, with 7 bases between them. The CDR3 runs 14 residues. In nucleotides, the CDR3 is TGCGCCAGCAGCCAAGATCCCAGAAATCAGCCCCAGCATTTT. It yields the protein CASSQDPRNQPQHF.

CDR3 sequence reads: CASSGQGLVAKNIQYF. For the CDR3, the DNA is TGTGCCAGCAGTGGACAGGGACTCGTAGCCAAAAACATTCAGTACTTC. The gene calls are TRBV6-1 and TRBJ2-4; the D gene is possibly TRBD1 (7 bases). V lost 4 bases, J lost 0 bases, and 13 bases lay in between. Germline CDR1 and CDR2: MNHNS and SASEGT. The CDR3 consists of 16 residues.

This clone was recorded only once. The rearrangement links TRBV29-1 to TRBJ2-7, with 9 bases lining up with TRBD1. From germline, CDR1 is SQVTM and CDR2 ANQGSEA. The CDR3 contains 14 residues. The J segment lost 4 bases and the V segment lost 4 bases, leaving 8 bases of the junction unmatched. CDR3 sequence (DNA): TGCAGCGTTGTTCCGGGACAGGGAGTGTACGAGCAGTACTTC. Protein sequence: CSVVPGQGVYEQYF.

This sequence joins TRBV4-1 and TRBJ2-5, with D hard to call. V lost 0 bases to trimming and J lost 0 bases, with 8 bases between them. Germline-derived CDR1 and CDR2 are MGHRA and YSYEKL. The CDR3 runs to 15 residues. CDR3 nucleotide sequence: TGCGCCAGCAGCCAAGATCTCGGGTACCAAGAGACCCAGTACTTC. Protein: CASSQDLGYQETQYF.

With regard to this clone: Other nucleotide sequences in the sample specify the same CDR3. The rearrangement links TRBV19 to TRBJ1-6; 11 bases match TRBD1. Per the germline V gene, CDR1 is LNHDA and CDR2 is SQIVND (reference sequence). The junction had 3 bases not matched to a gene; V was cut back by 11 bases and J by 6 bases. This CDR3 is 13 amino acids long. CDR3 amino acids: CASGTGGNSPLHF. DNA of the CDR3: TGTGCCTCTGGGACAGGGGGTAATTCACCCCTCCACTTT.

The rearrangement uses TRBV10-3 and TRBJ1-1; TRBD1 matches 7 bases. In germline, CDR1 is ENHRY, CDR2 SYGVKD. This CDR3 is 15 amino acids long. V was clipped by 4 bases and J by 0 bases; unmatched bases: 5. Here the CDR3 DNA reads TGTGCCATCAGTGGTTGGGACAGCATGAACACTGAAGCTTTCTTT. Protein product: CAISGWDSMNTEAFF.

The genes are TRBV6-5 and TRBJ1-2; the D is unclear. The CDR3 length is 15 residues. V lost 10 bases, J lost 0 bases, and 18 bases lay in between. Germline V lookup: CDR1 MNHEY, CDR2 SVGAGI. This CDR3 is CATLDRGGANYGYTF. CDR3 coding DNA: TGTGCCACTTTGGATCGGGGAGGCGCTAACTATGGCTACACCTTC.